The 8 T cell receptor beta chains below come from one sample, sequenced in a study of T cells in Graves' hyperthyroidism and ophthalmopathy. There were TCR beta CDR3 regions amplified from RNA transcripts. HTBI primers drove first-round RT-PCR of the TCR CDR3. TCRdb reanalysed the multiplex PCR reads using MiXCR and keeps one entry per CDR3 protein. The table includes 450,000 to 600,000 distinct CDR3 sequences, just under 20% detected once. Sequencing was performed on blood. The receptors derive from a man aged 35-49 years with Graves' ophthalmopathy.

This clonotype was recorded a few times. This chain uses TRBV25-1 with TRBJ2-1; 13 bases fit TRBD2. CDR1 is MGHDK and CDR2 is SYGVNS in the germline V gene. The CDR3 is 19 residues long. V gave up 4 bases and J gave up 0 bases; unmatched junction bases: 9. The DNA of the CDR3 is TGTGCCAGCAGTGCGGGACTAGCGGGGCACTGGAGCTCCTACAATGAGCAGTTCTTC. It translates to CASSAGLAGHWSSYNEQFF.

The V call is TRBV27, the J call TRBJ1-2, with 8 positions matching TRBD1. Looked up from germline, CDR1 is MNHEY and CDR2 is SMNVEV (reference sequence). Trimming removed 5 bases from V and 8 bases from J; junction bases left unmatched: 13. This CDR3 region has 15 residues. CDR3 loop: CASSPGTGGRQGYTF. The DNA of the CDR3 is TGTGCCAGCAGTCCGGGGACAGGTGGAAGGCAGGGCTACACCTTC.

This clonotype was seen many times. This chain connects TRBV11-2 to TRBJ1-2; D is uncertain. From germline, CDR1 is SGHAT and CDR2 FQNNGV. V was cut by 3 bases and J by 2 bases, with 7 bases left in between. This CDR3 has 13 residues. The CDR3 DNA sequence: TGTGCCAGCAGCTTTGCCCCCAACTATGGCTACACCTTC. Encoded protein: CASSFAPNYGYTF.

The rearrangement uses TRBV3-1 and TRBJ1-1; 8 positions match TRBD1. CDR1 and CDR2 (germline): LGHDT, YNNKEL (reference sequence). CDR3 length: 12 residues. The ends lost 6 bases at V and 7 bases at J; junction bases unmatched: 4. Written as DNA, the CDR3 is TGTGCCAGCAGGAAGGGGACAGGTGAAGCTTTCTTT. Its protein is CASRKGTGEAFF.

V gene TRBV7-8 combines with J gene TRBJ1-2; D is perhaps TRBD1 (5 bases). CDR3 length: 15 amino acids. The germline V gene has CDR1 SGHVS and CDR2 FQNEAQ. The V gene lost 0 bases and the J gene lost 6 bases, with 14 bases spanning the gap. Here the CDR3 reads CASSLAPWGVDGYTF. The CDR3 region has the DNA TGTGCCAGCAGCTTAGCTCCCTGGGGGGTGGATGGCTACACCTTC. Drawing the rest from reference TRBV7-8 and TRBJ1-2, the complete variable domain is GAGVSQSPRYKVAKRGQDVALRCDPISGHVSLFWYQQALGQGPEFLTYFQNEAQLDKSGLPSDRFFAERPEGSVSTLKIQRTQQEDSAVYLCASSLAPWGVDGYTFGSGTRLTVV.

The gene calls are TRBV5-1 and TRBJ2-2; 15 bases agree with TRBD2. The germline V gene has CDR1 SGHRS and CDR2 YFSETQ. The CDR3 runs to 18 residues. Trimming removed 4 bases from V and 0 bases from J; junction bases left unmatched: 4. The CDR3 sequence: CASSTGLAGGPNTGELFF. The CDR3 bases are TGCGCCAGCAGCACGGGACTAGCGGGGGGCCCGAACACCGGGGAGCTGTTTTTT.

J is TRBJ2-7 and V is TRBV7-8, with 14 nucleotides matching TRBD2. Germline-derived CDR1 and CDR2 are SGHVS and FQNEAQ. The CDR3 sequence is 20 residues long. V trimming: 5 bases; J trimming: 0 bases; junction bases outside the gene matches: 15. The CDR3 sequence: CASSHHSRLAGGSLSYEQYF. The DNA for the CDR3 is TGTGCCAGCAGCCACCATTCCAGACTAGCGGGGGGGTCCCTCTCCTACGAGCAGTACTTC.

The chain joins TRBV3-1 to TRBJ1-2; D gene uncertain. Germline values: CDR1 LGHDT, CDR2 YNNKEL (reference sequence). Trimming took off 4 bases at V and 5 bases at J, with 17 bases between the two ends. The CDR3 is made up of 15 amino acids. The CDR3 nucleotides read TGTGCCAGCAGCCCCCCCGTCGGCAGAGCTTATGGCTACACCTTC. Translating gives CASSPPVGRAYGYTF.